Each of the 9 T cell receptor beta chains below was sequenced from the same sample in a study of vaccination and CD4 T cells after COVID-19. The study sequenced cultured CD4+ T cell DNA using the Oncomine TCR Beta short-read assay. TCRdb reprocessed the PCR reads via MiXCR and lists one record per CDR3 protein. The data show 8,400 or so distinct CDR3 sequences, 35% to 55% seen once. The treatment is: roughly ten-day PBMC culture with coronavirus spike peptide pools or control peptides (ViraFEST assay). CD4+ T lymphocytes from the unexposed donor were collected before the COVID-19 pandemic (2011-2018). The antigens these receptors bind are not known. The sample was CD4+ T cells from blood, cultured in vitro. The origin of the receptors is a human donor in good health.

A few counts support this clonotype. J is TRBJ1-5 and V is TRBV7-9; 11 bases are shared with TRBD1. Looked up from germline, CDR1 is SEHNR and CDR2 is FQNEAQ (reference sequence). The V and J ends lost 5 bases and 6 bases, in that order; junction bases with no gene match: 12. CDR3 size: 17 residues. The DNA of the CDR3 is TGTGCCAGCAGCATAATGGGGACAGGGGGGTATGTTCAGCCCCAGCATTTT. Translated: CASSIMGTGGYVQPQHF.

The CDR3 nucleotides read TGTGCCAGCAGTTACGCAGGGAATCAGCCCCAGCATTTT. Protein product: CASSYAGNQPQHF. The rearrangement links TRBV6-2 or TRBV6-3 to TRBJ1-5, with D possibly TRBD1 on 5 matching bases. CDR3 length: 13 residues. V was clipped by 2 bases and J by 4 bases, with 6 bases between them. The germline V gene has CDR1 MNHEY and CDR2 SVGEGT.

V gene TRBV19 combines with J gene TRBJ2-7; D unclear. V gave up 3 bases and J gave up 6 bases, with 15 bases separating them. Germline values: CDR1 LNHDA, CDR2 SQIVND (reference sequence). CDR3 length: 14 amino acids. The CDR3 here is CASSISSTATEQYF. The CDR3 DNA is TGTGCCAGTAGTATTTCCTCTACCGCTACCGAGCAGTACTTC.

This sequence joins TRBV6-1 and TRBJ1-1; D ambiguous. The CDR3 is 13 amino acids. V was clipped by 6 bases and J by 5 bases, with 13 bases between them. Germline CDR1 MNHNS, CDR2 SASEGT. For the CDR3, the DNA is TGTGCCAGCAGGGAGGCTGGGAGGACTGAAGCTTTCTTT. Translation: CASREAGRTEAFF.

The genes are TRBV7-9 and TRBJ2-3; no definite D call. The CDR3 is made up of 13 amino acids. Trimming removed 4 bases from V and 0 bases from J, with 5 bases in between. Germline V gives CDR1 SEHNR, CDR2 FQNEAQ (reference sequence). The CDR3 sequence: CASSSLSTDTQYF. The CDR3 nucleotides read TGTGCCAGCAGCTCCCTAAGCACAGATACGCAGTATTTT.

The chain is built from TRBV24-1 and TRBJ2-5; 8 bases line up with TRBD1. V shed 8 bases and J 7 bases; nucleotides not matched to a gene: 11. The CDR3 runs to 14 residues. Per the germline V gene, CDR1 is KGHDR and CDR2 is SFDVKD. The CDR3 DNA reads TGTGCCACCACCGATCGGGGACAGGCGGGGACCCAGTACTTC. Its protein product is CATTDRGQAGTQYF.

This clonotype was seen only a few times. This chain joins TRBV11-2 and TRBJ2-3; D ambiguous. The ends were cut back, 6 bases at V and 3 bases at J, with 7 bases in the middle. The CDR3 length is 12 residues. CDR1 and CDR2 (germline): SGHAT, FQNNGV. The CDR3 reads CASRATTDTQYF. The CDR3 DNA follows: TGTGCCAGCAGAGCCACGACAGATACGCAGTATTTT.

The chain combines TRBV7-8 with TRBJ2-1, with D possibly TRBD2 on 6 matching bases. V lost 2 bases and J 7 bases, leaving 18 bases between the germline ends. This CDR3 region has 16 residues. Germline CDR1 is SGHVS and CDR2 is FQNEAQ. The CDR3, as DNA: TGTGCCAGCAGCTTACAAGAGTCCGGGGGTTGGAATGAGCAGTTCTTC. As protein: CASSLQESGGWNEQFF.

This clonotype has just a few counts. The genes are TRBV18 and TRBJ1-5, with D possibly TRBD1 on 6 matching bases. Germline values: CDR1 KGHSH, CDR2 LQKENI. The V end lost 3 bases, the J end lost 7 bases, and 13 bases lay between the germline ends. The CDR3 is made up of 14 amino acids. For the CDR3, the DNA is TGTGCCAGCTCACCCTACAGGGATGAGCAGCCCCAGCATTTT. Its translation: CASSPYRDEQPQHF.